These T cell receptor beta chains were read from a single sample in a study of shared T cell receptors in the human thymus. Method: immunoSEQ multiplex PCR; TCRdb's copy keeps in-frame clones and lacks some. The sample includes 500,000 to 750,000 clones, around nine tenths of them seen just once. These records were also assigned to another study, of human thymus T cells.

Sequencing used thymocytes. Every receptor here comes from a boy under two years old with a congenital heart defect. Both conserved end residues are part of each CDR3. D genes are given only for firm matches. The size of a clone is reported for some rows only, either as once, few or many, or as a class for expanded clones.

cdr3_nt: TGTGCCATCCATCCTCAACTAGCGGGCGCCGGGGAGCTGTTTTTT
cdr3_aa: CAIHPQLAGAGELFF
clone_size: .
v_call: TRBV28
d_call: TRBD2
j_call: TRBJ2-2

cdr3_nt: TGCGCCAGCAGCCAAGAGAGTATCAGACTAGCGGACCATAGCACAGATACGCAGTATTTT
cdr3_aa: CASSQESIRLADHSTDTQYF
clone_size: .
v_call: TRBV4-3
d_call: TRBD2
j_call: TRBJ2-3

cdr3_nt: TGCGCCAGCAGCCAAGAAGTGGACAGGGATTGGACTAATGAAAAACTGTTTTTT
cdr3_aa: CASSQEVDRDWTNEKLFF
clone_size: .
v_call: TRBV4-3
d_call: TRBD1
j_call: TRBJ1-4

cdr3_nt: TGTGCCTGGAGTGTAGTCCCCGGACTAGCGGGAGGGAAGTACGGTGAGCAGTTCTTC
cdr3_aa: CAWSVVPGLAGGKYGEQFF
clone_size: .
v_call: TRBV30
d_call: TRBD2
j_call: TRBJ2-1

cdr3_nt: TGCAGCGTTGAGGCGCAGGGGCTCGGCGCAGATACGCAGTATTTT
cdr3_aa: CSVEAQGLGADTQYF
clone_size: .
v_call: TRBV29-1
d_call: .
j_call: TRBJ2-3

cdr3_nt: TGTGCCAGCAGCTTTAGGGCTAGCGGGAGTTCGGAGACCCAGTACTTC
cdr3_aa: CASSFRASGSSETQYF
clone_size: .
v_call: TRBV7-2
d_call: TRBD2
j_call: TRBJ2-5

cdr3_nt: TGTGCCAGCTCACCTGACAGGGACTTCAATCAGCCCCAGCATTTT
cdr3_aa: CASSPDRDFNQPQHF
clone_size: few
v_call: TRBV18
d_call: TRBD1
j_call: TRBJ1-5

cdr3_nt: TGTGCCTGGAGTCAGACCAGGGGGAGAAACGAGCAGTACTTC
cdr3_aa: CAWSQTRGRNEQYF
clone_size: .
v_call: TRBV30
d_call: TRBD1
j_call: TRBJ2-7

cdr3_nt: TGTGCCAGCTCACCCGCTGATAGAGACAGCCTGTACAACGAGCAGTACTTC
cdr3_aa: CASSPADRDSLYNEQYF
clone_size: .
v_call: TRBV18
d_call: .
j_call: TRBJ2-7

cdr3_nt: TGCGCCAGCAGCTTGGGCCTAGGGGAAGAGACCCAGTACTTC
cdr3_aa: CASSLGLGEETQYF
clone_size: .
v_call: TRBV5-1
d_call: .
j_call: TRBJ2-5

cdr3_nt: TGTGCCAGCAGCTTAGCCGGGACACCCGGGATTCTCCTAAAGACCCAGTACTTC
cdr3_aa: CASSLAGTPGILLKTQYF
clone_size: .
v_call: TRBV7-9
d_call: .
j_call: TRBJ2-5

cdr3_nt: TGTGCCAGCAGTACGCTCCGGGACACTCATAGCAATCAGCCCCAGCATTTT
cdr3_aa: CASSTLRDTHSNQPQHF
clone_size: .
v_call: TRBV2
d_call: .
j_call: TRBJ1-5

cdr3_nt: TGTGCCAGCAGGCCAGTGAGCCGGACTAATTACGAGCAGTACTTC
cdr3_aa: CASRPVSRTNYEQYF
clone_size: once
v_call: TRBV5-6
d_call: .
j_call: TRBJ2-7

cdr3_nt: TGTGCCAGCAGCCAAAGGCCGGGACACCACTACGAGCAGTACTTC
cdr3_aa: CASSQRPGHHYEQYF
clone_size: few
v_call: TRBV7-2
d_call: .
j_call: TRBJ2-7

cdr3_nt: TGTGCCAGCAGTTCCCCCTTTAGCGGCTCCTACGAGCAGTACTTC
cdr3_aa: CASSSPFSGSYEQYF
clone_size: .
v_call: TRBV6-5
d_call: .
j_call: TRBJ2-7

cdr3_nt: TGTGCCACCAGCAGATTCCACCGGGGGGTCGAAAAACTGTTTTTT
cdr3_aa: CATSRFHRGVEKLFF
clone_size: once
v_call: TRBV15
d_call: .
j_call: TRBJ1-4

cdr3_nt: TGTGCCAGCAGTCCCAGGACTAGCGGCCCCGCGGGCAATGAGCAGTTCTTC
cdr3_aa: CASSPRTSGPAGNEQFF
clone_size: .
v_call: TRBV27
d_call: TRBD2
j_call: TRBJ2-1

cdr3_nt: TGTGCCAGCAGCACTAGCGGGTGGAACTACGAGCAGTACTTC
cdr3_aa: CASSTSGWNYEQYF
clone_size: .
v_call: TRBV11-2
d_call: TRBD2
j_call: TRBJ2-7

cdr3_nt: TGTGCCAGCAGCCAAGATCTTTCTGCGACTAGCCGATACTACGAGCAGTACTTC
cdr3_aa: CASSQDLSATSRYYEQYF
clone_size: .
v_call: TRBV14
d_call: TRBD2
j_call: TRBJ2-7

cdr3_nt: TGTGCCAGCAGCGGTCGAGGACAGGGGGAGGGTAGCGCCCTGTTCTTC
cdr3_aa: CASSGRGQGEGSALFF
clone_size: .
v_call: TRBV7-9
d_call: TRBD1
j_call: TRBJ2-7

cdr3_nt: TGTGCCAGCAGTTACTCCCACTTGGACAGTCTCCTGAGAGCTTTCTTT
cdr3_aa: CASSYSHLDSLLRAFF
clone_size: .
v_call: TRBV6-5
d_call: .
j_call: TRBJ1-1

cdr3_nt: TGTGCCAGTAGCCCGGTGAGCTCTGGGGCCAACGTCCTGACTTTC
cdr3_aa: CASSPVSSGANVLTF
clone_size: .
v_call: TRBV19
d_call: .
j_call: TRBJ2-6

cdr3_nt: TGTGCCAGTAGTAGCGGCCTATACTCTGAAGCTTTCTTT
cdr3_aa: CASSSGLYSEAFF
clone_size: .
v_call: TRBV19
d_call: .
j_call: TRBJ1-1

cdr3_nt: TGTGCCAGCAGTGAAGTGGTAAGCCAGGGCGAGCAGTACTTC
cdr3_aa: CASSEVVSQGEQYF
clone_size: .
v_call: TRBV2
d_call: .
j_call: TRBJ2-7

cdr3_nt: TGTGCCACCAAACTAGCGGGAGACCACGAGCAGTACTTC
cdr3_aa: CATKLAGDHEQYF
clone_size: once
v_call: TRBV19
d_call: TRBD2
j_call: TRBJ2-7

cdr3_nt: TGCAGCGTTGAAGTTTCGTATGGCTACACCTTC
cdr3_aa: CSVEVSYGYTF
clone_size: .
v_call: TRBV29-1
d_call: .
j_call: TRBJ1-2

cdr3_nt: TGTGCCAGCAGCTTCCCCTCTAGAGTCGACAATGAGCAGTTCTTC
cdr3_aa: CASSFPSRVDNEQFF
clone_size: .
v_call: TRBV5-4
d_call: .
j_call: TRBJ2-1

cdr3_nt: TGTGCCAGCAGCCAATGGACTAGCTTTAACTCCTACGAGCAGTACTTC
cdr3_aa: CASSQWTSFNSYEQYF
clone_size: .
v_call: TRBV14
d_call: TRBD2
j_call: TRBJ2-7

cdr3_nt: TGTGCCAGCAGCTTAGATCGCAGGGGGCCTAGATCTGACTATGGCTACACCTTC
cdr3_aa: CASSLDRRGPRSDYGYTF
clone_size: .
v_call: TRBV11-2
d_call: TRBD1
j_call: TRBJ1-2

cdr3_nt: TGTGCCAGCAGTCTGGCGGGGAATCTGGGGTACGAGCAGTACTTC
cdr3_aa: CASSLAGNLGYEQYF
clone_size: .
v_call: TRBV5-4
d_call: .
j_call: TRBJ2-7

cdr3_nt: TGTGCCAGCAGCTTGCCCCGTACAGGGTCAAGGAACACTGAAGCTTTCTTT
cdr3_aa: CASSLPRTGSRNTEAFF
clone_size: .
v_call: TRBV5-5
d_call: .
j_call: TRBJ1-1

cdr3_nt: TGTGCCAGCAGTCCACGGACAGGGCATTCCACCGGTGGCTACACCTTC
cdr3_aa: CASSPRTGHSTGGYTF
clone_size: .
v_call: TRBV27
d_call: TRBD1
j_call: TRBJ1-2

cdr3_nt: TGTGCCAGCGGTAGACAGGCCCCCTCCTACGAGCAGTACTTC
cdr3_aa: CASGRQAPSYEQYF
clone_size: few
v_call: TRBV27
d_call: .
j_call: TRBJ2-7

cdr3_nt: TGTGCCAGCCGAGACCACAGGGCCTACAATGAGCAGTTCTTC
cdr3_aa: CASRDHRAYNEQFF
clone_size: .
v_call: TRBV2
d_call: .
j_call: TRBJ2-1

cdr3_nt: TGCGCCAACAATCCCAGGACAGAGGATGACACCGGGGAGCTGTTTTTT
cdr3_aa: CANNPRTEDDTGELFF
clone_size: .
v_call: TRBV4-1
d_call: .
j_call: TRBJ2-2

cdr3_nt: TGTGCCAGCAGTTCCCAAGCGGGTACGGAGGGGGATACGCAGTATTTT
cdr3_aa: CASSSQAGTEGDTQYF
clone_size: .
v_call: TRBV9
d_call: .
j_call: TRBJ2-3

cdr3_nt: TGTGCCAGCAGTTCCCCTGGGACTAGCGTCCAAGAGACCCAGTACTTC
cdr3_aa: CASSSPGTSVQETQYF
clone_size: few
v_call: TRBV6-5
d_call: TRBD2
j_call: TRBJ2-5

cdr3_nt: TGCGCCAGCAGCCAAGATAGGGGGGGTAGCTCCTACAATGAGCAGTTCTTC
cdr3_aa: CASSQDRGGSSYNEQFF
clone_size: .
v_call: TRBV4-3
d_call: .
j_call: TRBJ2-1

cdr3_nt: TGTGCCAGCAGCTCCAGGGTATCGAACACCGGGGAGCTGTTTTTT
cdr3_aa: CASSSRVSNTGELFF
clone_size: .
v_call: TRBV9
d_call: .
j_call: TRBJ2-2

cdr3_nt: TGCGCCAGCAGCCAACCGAGCACAGATACGCAGTATTTT
cdr3_aa: CASSQPSTDTQYF
clone_size: .
v_call: TRBV4-1
d_call: .
j_call: TRBJ2-3

cdr3_nt: TGTGCTAGTGGTTTGGGACAGCTTTACAATGAGCAGTTCTTC
cdr3_aa: CASGLGQLYNEQFF
clone_size: .
v_call: TRBV12-5
d_call: .
j_call: TRBJ2-1

cdr3_nt: TGCGCCAGCAGTGAGGACAGAGGAACAGATACGCAGTATTTT
cdr3_aa: CASSEDRGTDTQYF
clone_size: .
v_call: TRBV10-1
d_call: .
j_call: TRBJ2-3

cdr3_nt: TGTGCCAGTACTAGCGTCGAGCAGTACTTC
cdr3_aa: CASTSVEQYF
clone_size: .
v_call: TRBV6-1
d_call: TRBD2
j_call: TRBJ2-7

cdr3_nt: TGTGCCAGCCGACTAGCGGGAGGTCCCGTCTACAATGAGCAGTTCTTC
cdr3_aa: CASRLAGGPVYNEQFF
clone_size: .
v_call: TRBV27
d_call: TRBD2
j_call: TRBJ2-1

cdr3_nt: TGTGCCAGATACTGGGGACTAGCGGACCACACCGGGGAGCTGTTTTTT
cdr3_aa: CARYWGLADHTGELFF
clone_size: .
v_call: TRBV2
d_call: TRBD2
j_call: TRBJ2-2

cdr3_nt: TGTGCCAGCAGCATCCGACAGGGGAGCTCCTACGAGCAGTACTTC
cdr3_aa: CASSIRQGSSYEQYF
clone_size: .
v_call: TRBV28
d_call: TRBD1
j_call: TRBJ2-7

cdr3_nt: TGCGCCAGCAGTGAGTGGGGGCCGAGCACAGATACGCAGTATTTT
cdr3_aa: CASSEWGPSTDTQYF
clone_size: once
v_call: TRBV10-2
d_call: .
j_call: TRBJ2-3

cdr3_nt: TGCGCCAGCAGCCCGCGGACTAGCGGGAGGGGGGACCCGTACAATGAGCAGTTCTTC
cdr3_aa: CASSPRTSGRGDPYNEQFF
clone_size: .
v_call: TRBV5-1
d_call: TRBD2
j_call: TRBJ2-1